This TCR beta chain was sequenced during a study of blood T cell repertoires in COVID-19 (dated by TCRdb to 2020 to 2022). Notes on the research overall: The collaborator samples originated in the United States, Italy and Spain and spanned the acute and convalescent phases of COVID-19. Sample metadata almost always included a de-identified subject ID, COVID-19 status, age in years and sex. HLA class I and class II types, where available, came from metadata supplied by the sample provider rather than from assay-based typing. The repertoires were released in a freely available public database meant as a resource for research on the immune response to SARS-CoV-2. The prospective study material was composed of cDNA or gDNA derived from T cells, B-cell-depleted T cells, or PBMCs. The dataset comprised deeply sampled blood TCRbeta repertoires from subjects exposed to, actively infected with, or recovered from COVID-19. The samples were drawn from the first 160 participants of the ongoing ImmuneRACE study and from 1,254 subjects provided by 6 global collaborators. Study-wide findings and limitations: The amount of clinical and demographic metadata varied by source and participant and was provided uncurated.

The immunoSEQ Assay, a bias-controlled multiplex PCR, was used to amplify TCRbeta CDR3 regions from genomic DNA. In the original analysis: The number of nucleated cells in each sample was estimated by amplification of reference gene primers within the assay. Sequence reads were collapsed and filtered to measure the absolute abundance of every unique TCRbeta CDR3 rearrangement. Productive Simpson clonality was computed per sample as the square root of Simpson's diversity index over productive rearrangements. What TCRdb holds here is the immuneACCESS table cut down to in-frame rearrangements. Part of the clones is not present; checked against another copy, under half of the missing clones reflect an unresolved V gene, and the others are unexplained. V and J calls plus clone size are reproduced from that table; the DNA served to infer D and trimming. The sample data list under 200,000 clones, and 80% to 85% of these were observed just once. The top ten constitute roughly 14% of the sample.

With regard to this clone: No antigen is known for it. Base qualities were left out, and no much larger clone turns up one base away.

At the junction V is shortened by 5 bases and J by 0 bases, with 11 bases in between. Per the germline V gene, SGHTA is the CDR1 and FQGNSA is the CDR2. Including cysteine and phenylalanine, the CDR3 has 14 amino acids. Just the 42-base CDR3 DNA is kept, in frame starting at base 1. Collaborating institutions collected whole blood in K2EDTA tubes following their own protocols. For TCRbeta analysis, collaborators shipped samples in one of three forms: frozen whole blood, isolated PBMCs, or DNA extracted from either of those sample types. This clonotype was obtained from a young man with active or convalescent COVID-19. The sequenced material came from peripheral blood. The chain employs TRBV7-2 and TRBJ2-7, with TRBD1 tentatively as D gene (7 bases match). The CDR3 region has the sequence CASSGGGGSYEQYF. The DNA sequence is as follows: TGTGCCAGCAGCGGAGGGGGCGGCTCCTACGAGCAGTACTTC.